These 5 T cell receptor beta chains came from one sample sequenced in a study of blood T cells in healthy people across ages. The second PCR ran roughly 6 to 11 cycles with a sample-barcoded 5' primer and J-beta primers. From the 5' RACE reads, TCRdb called clonotypes with MiXCR, one entry per CDR3 protein. Of 750,000 to 1,000,000 distinct CDR3 sequences listed, about 28% are singletons. These data were also filed under a second study, of T cells of mothers and their children.

Material: blood. The origin of the receptors is a woman aged 40 to 50 in good health.

A word on this clonotype: A read error may explain this, as a much larger clone is one base away. J is TRBJ2-3 and V is TRBV5-1; TRBD1 matches at 7 bases. This CDR3 has 16 amino acids. Per germline, CDR1 SGHRS and CDR2 YFSETQ. The CDR3 region is CASSLEGATLSDAQYF. Here the CDR3 DNA reads TGCGCCAGCAGCTTGGAGGGGGCGACTCTTTCAGATGCGCAGTATTTT.

The V call is TRBV20-1, the J call TRBJ1-5; 12 positions match TRBD1. This CDR3 is built from 15 residues. CDR1 is DFQATT and CDR2 is SNEGSKA in the germline V gene (reference sequence). V trimming: 6 bases; J trimming: 2 bases; junction bases outside the gene matches: 5. CDR3 protein: CSAGTGGGGNQPQHF. CDR3 nucleotide sequence: TGCAGTGCGGGGACAGGGGGCGGCGGCAATCAGCCCCAGCATTTT.

This clonotype was recorded a few times. The J gene is TRBJ2-4, the V gene TRBV20-1; possible D gene TRBD1, 6 bases. With the DNA end fitting TRBJ2-7 better, the J assignment may be wrong. The CDR3 sequence is 12 residues long. Germline V CDR1 and CDR2: DFQATT, SNEGSKA (reference sequence). CDR3 sequence (DNA): TGCAGCGCCGAACAGGGACCCTGCGAGCAGTACTTC. Amino acids: CSAEQGPCEQYF.

This chain links TRBV7-2 with TRBJ1-1; 9 bases line up with TRBD1. V lost 5 bases to trimming and J lost 3 bases; unmatched junction nucleotides: 10. Germline lookup yields CDR1 SGHTA and CDR2 FQGNSA. This CDR3 has 16 amino acids. CDR3 in amino acids: CASSPVTGGRDTEAFF. Here the CDR3 DNA reads TGTGCCAGCAGCCCCGTTACAGGGGGCCGGGACACTGAAGCTTTCTTT.

There are a few counts of this clonotype. This chain connects TRBV12-3 or TRBV12-4 to TRBJ1-2; D unclear. There are 14 residues in the CDR3. V lost 5 bases, J lost 7 bases, and 17 bases lay in between. CDR3 nucleotides: TGTGCCAGCAGTCCCAGGCCACTTTCGGGTGGCTACACCTTC. As protein: CASSPRPLSGGYTF.